The following is a T cell receptor (beta chain) sequence with its context. These data belong to a study of blood T cell repertoires in COVID-19. Study as a whole: The cDNA or gDNA used as material had been derived from T cells, B-cell-depleted T cells, or PBMCs.

V was pared by 6 bases and J by 7 bases, with 7 bases between. The CDR3 length is 12 residues. Per the germline V gene, CDR1 is MNHEY and CDR2 is SVGAGI. The protocol was immunoSEQ multiplex PCR, while the TCRdb copy is restricted to in-frame clones and leaves out a portion. The sample has 130,000 or so clones, around 86% seen once. The source material was peripheral blood. J is TRBJ1-6 and V is TRBV6-5; D call uncertain. The sequence was obtained from a woman aged 60-75 years with active or convalescent COVID-19. The CDR3 reads CASRTANSPLHF. CDR3 DNA: TGTGCCAGCAGAACAGCAAATTCACCCCTCCACTTT.